This TCR beta chain was sequenced for a study of T cell repertoires in cytomegalovirus infection. Study details: From public TCR beta signatures came an indication of both CMV infection and matching HLA type. Overall study results and limits: Within the response measured ex vivo, HLA-C-restricted CMV-specific TCR beta clonotypes were dominant.

Trimming removed 1 base at V and 4 bases at J, with 11 bases between. Germline CDR1 is MGHRA and CDR2 is YSYEKL. The CDR3 totals 15 residues. This clonotype was recorded a few times. The target antigen is unknown. TCRdb used MiXCR to reprocess the reads, holding one entry per CDR3 protein. The sample yields 200,000 to 300,000 distinct CDR3 sequences, roughly 15% seen once. This rearrangement joins TRBV4-1 to TRBJ1-5; possible D gene TRBD1, 5 bases. The receptor comes from a human donor in good health (CMV status not recorded). Some clones in this sample may be carry-over from other donors' samples. The sequenced material came from PBMCs. The CDR3 nucleotides read TGCGCCAGCAGCCAAGTGGAGGGGTGGAATCAGCCCCAGCATTTT. Its protein product is CASSQVEGWNQPQHF.